Listed below are T cell receptor beta chains from one sample, sequenced in a study of blood T cells in healthy people across ages. Each CDR3 protein gets one entry after TCRdb re-called the 5' RACE reads with MiXCR. Of about 570,000 distinct CDR3 sequences listed, roughly 28% are singletons. Source material: blood. The receptors shown here come from a woman in her 70s in good health. Both conserved end residues are part of each CDR3. The D gene is left open where the match is weak. Clone size is given for some rows only: seen once, a few or many times, or a class if the clone is expanded.

d_gene | j_gene | v_gene | abundance | CDR3aa | CDR3nt
- | TRBJ2-5 | TRBV7-3 | - | CASSAKRGPGEQLF | TGTGCCAGCAGCGCGAAGAGAGGGCCAGGGGAGCAGCTCTTC
TRBD1 | TRBJ1-2 | TRBV6-2/TRBV6-3 | - | CASSYLHSGQLDYGYTF | TGTGCCAGCAGTTACCTACATTCGGGACAGTTAGACTATGGCTACACCTTC
TRBD2 | TRBJ2-7 | TRBV5-1 | - | CASSIDSGPPYEQYF | TGCGCCAGCAGTATAGATAGCGGGCCTCCCTACGAGCAGTACTTC
TRBD2 | TRBJ2-3 | TRBV12-3/TRBV12-4 | many | CASSRLAGGYRTDTQYF | TGTGCCAGCAGTCGACTAGCGGGGGGGTACCGCACAGATACGCAGTATTTT
- | TRBJ2-1 | TRBV5-5 | - | CASSLSGGQSYNEQFF | TGTGCCAGCAGCTTATCGGGGGGACAAAGCTACAATGAGCAGTTCTTC
- | TRBJ2-5 | TRBV29-1 | many | CSALRKETQYF | TGCAGCGCCCTACGAAAAGAGACCCAGTACTTC
TRBD1 | TRBJ2-7 | TRBV4-1 | - | CASRSTAGGSYEQYF | TGCGCCAGCAGGTCCACGGCAGGGGGTTCCTACGAGCAGTACTTC
- | TRBJ2-2 | TRBV6-5 | few | CASTAWNGELFF | TGTGCCAGCACGGCGTGGAACGGGGAGCTGTTTTTT
TRBD2 | TRBJ2-2 | TRBV11-2 | - | CACSPRTSGGTNTGELFF | TGTGCCTGCAGCCCCCGGACTAGCGGGGGAACGAACACCGGGGAGCTGTTTTTT
TRBD2 | TRBJ2-5 | TRBV12-3/TRBV12-4 | - | CASSPRTSLETQYF | TGTGCCAGCAGCCCCCGGACTAGTTTAGAGACCCAGTACTTC
- | TRBJ2-5 | TRBV7-2 | - | CASSLASRSGTQYF | TGTGCCAGCAGCTTAGCATCACGATCTGGGACCCAGTACTTC
- | TRBJ2-7 | TRBV6-2/TRBV6-3 | many | CASSEQGYEQYF | TGTGCCAGCAGTGAACAGGGCTACGAGCAGTACTTC
- | TRBJ2-7 | TRBV20-1 | - | CSARELETYEQYF | TGCAGTGCGAGGGAACTAGAGACCTACGAGCAGTACTTC
TRBD2 | TRBJ2-7 | TRBV9 | - | CASSATGLAGRYEQYF | TGTGCCAGCAGCGCCACGGGACTAGCGGGTCGCTACGAGCAGTACTTC
- | TRBJ2-5 | TRBV5-6 | - | CASSFGAKETQYF | TGTGCCAGCAGCTTTGGCGCGAAAGAGACCCAGTACTTC
- | TRBJ2-5 | TRBV20-1 | - | CSATVRGGTETQYF | TGCAGTGCTACCGTGAGGGGGGGTACGGAGACCCAGTACTTC
- | TRBJ1-2 | TRBV12-3/TRBV12-4 | - | CASSLKVGAQYGYTF | TGTGCCAGCAGTTTAAAGGTGGGGGCGCAATATGGCTACACCTTC
TRBD1 | TRBJ1-2 | TRBV7-9 | - | CASSLGSGTGLRGYTF | TGTGCCAGCAGCTTAGGCTCCGGGACAGGGTTAAGAGGCTACACCTTC
- | TRBJ1-2 | TRBV7-2 | once | CASSLVGAARIRGYTF | TGTGCCAGCAGCTTAGTGGGGGCAGCTCGCATTAGGGGCTACACCTTC
- | TRBJ1-5 | TRBV7-2 | few | CASSRSNSNQPQHF | TGTGCCAGCAGCCGCTCAAATAGCAATCAGCCCCAGCATTTT
TRBD1 | TRBJ2-3 | TRBV24-1 | - | CATSTGTGGSDTQYF | TGTGCCACCAGTACCGGGACAGGGGGGTCAGATACGCAGTATTTT
- | TRBJ1-6 | TRBV3-1 | - | CASSQDRLYNSPLHF | TGTGCCAGCAGCCAAGACAGACTCTATAATTCACCCCTCCACTTT
- | TRBJ2-5 | TRBV18 | - | CASSPQSGTQYF | TGTGCCAGCTCACCCCAATCCGGGACCCAGTACTTC
- | TRBJ2-1 | TRBV7-2 | - | CASSSPGEAGATRGEQFF | TGTGCCAGCAGCTCCCCCGGTGAGGCGGGGGCAACACGGGGGGAGCAGTTCTTC
- | TRBJ2-5 | TRBV6-6 | - | CASSYPSADSQETQYF | TGTGCCAGCAGTTACCCCAGCGCAGACTCTCAAGAGACCCAGTACTTC
- | TRBJ2-6 | TRBV4-3 | - | CASSQVSVSGANVLTF | TGCGCCAGCAGCCAAGTTTCTGTTTCTGGGGCCAACGTCCTGACTTTC